Here is one T cell receptor (beta chain) with its context. The antigen remains unidentified. Germline V gene sequence: CDR1 SGHRS, CDR2 YFSETQ. V shed 0 bases and J shed 4 bases, with 9 bases lying between them. CDR3 size: 14 residues. Data came from immunoSEQ multiplex PCR; TCRdb stores just in-frame clones and leaves some out. This table has about 82,000 clones, 80% to 90% appearing once. The data were taken from a study of siplizumab effects on memory and regulatory T cells. General observations from the study: Unstimulated subsets contained matches for only a minor fraction of alloreactive clones. Naive T cells appeared more varied than memory cells and looked like key alloresponse contributors. Whether the proliferating Tregs (from siplizumab cultures) were suppressive was not confirmed. Significant reduction of alloreactive sequences traceable to unstimulated CD4+ memory cells was observed with siplizumab.

The chain has TRBV5-1 and TRBJ2-3; a possible D gene is TRBD2 (5 bases). The specimen was Tregs sorted from blood. This TCR came from a human donor in good health. The CDR3 reads CASSLGGVPDTQYF. The CDR3 DNA reads as TGCGCCAGCAGCTTGGGGGGAGTCCCAGATACGCAGTATTTT.